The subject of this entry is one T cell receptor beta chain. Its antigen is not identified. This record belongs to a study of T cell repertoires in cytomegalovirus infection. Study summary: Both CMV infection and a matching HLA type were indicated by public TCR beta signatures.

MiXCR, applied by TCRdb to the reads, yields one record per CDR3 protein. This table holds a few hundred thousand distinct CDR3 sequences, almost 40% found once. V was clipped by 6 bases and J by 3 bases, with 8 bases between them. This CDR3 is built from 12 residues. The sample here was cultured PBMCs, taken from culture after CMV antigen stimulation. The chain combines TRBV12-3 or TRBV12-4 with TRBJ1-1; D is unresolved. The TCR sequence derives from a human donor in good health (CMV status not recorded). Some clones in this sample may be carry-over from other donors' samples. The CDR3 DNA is TGTGCCAGCAGCTGGTGGGACACTGAAGCTTTCTTT. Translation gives CASSWWDTEAFF.